This TCR beta chain was observed in a study of blood T cell repertoires in COVID-19. Study summary: PBMCs, B-cell-depleted T cells, or T cells provided the cDNA or gDNA that made up the material.

The V end was cut by 6 bases, the J end by 5 bases, with 12 bases between. In germline, CDR1 is SQVTM, CDR2 ANQGSEA. CDR3 length: 12 amino acids. Methods used by the authors: For nucleated cells, counts were estimated from reference gene primer amplification. Clones were read by immunoSEQ multiplex PCR, and TCRdb kept only the in-frame ones, dropping some. V, J and clone size reflect that table, while D and trimming were determined from the DNA. The repertoire has fewer than 300,000 clones, roughly 93% of them found once; the top ten carry roughly 2.1%. This receptor was identified in a woman in her thirties or forties with acute COVID-19. The specimen sequenced was PBMCs or T cells enriched from blood (not recorded which). This chain connects TRBV29-1 to TRBJ2-3; D is perhaps TRBD2 (6 bases). CDR3 residues: CSVEGPQDTQYF. In nucleotides, the CDR3 is TGCAGCGTGGAGGGACCCCAAGATACGCAGTATTTT.